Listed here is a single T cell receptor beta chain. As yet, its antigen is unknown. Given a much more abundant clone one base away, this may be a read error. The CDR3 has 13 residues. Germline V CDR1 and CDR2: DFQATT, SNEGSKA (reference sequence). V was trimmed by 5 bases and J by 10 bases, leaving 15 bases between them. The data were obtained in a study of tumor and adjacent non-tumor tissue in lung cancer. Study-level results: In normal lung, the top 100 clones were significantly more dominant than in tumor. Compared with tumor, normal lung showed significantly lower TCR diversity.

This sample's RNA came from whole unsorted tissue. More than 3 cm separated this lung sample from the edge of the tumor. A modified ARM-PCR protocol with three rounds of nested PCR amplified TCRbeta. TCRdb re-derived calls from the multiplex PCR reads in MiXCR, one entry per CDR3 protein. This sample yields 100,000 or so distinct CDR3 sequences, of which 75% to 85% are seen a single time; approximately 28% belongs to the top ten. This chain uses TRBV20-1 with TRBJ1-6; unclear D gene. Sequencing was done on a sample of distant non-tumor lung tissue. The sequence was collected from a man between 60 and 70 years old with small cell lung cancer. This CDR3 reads CSAPFDATSPLHF. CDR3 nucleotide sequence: TGCAGTGCTCCCTTCGACGCTACCTCACCCCTCCACTTT.